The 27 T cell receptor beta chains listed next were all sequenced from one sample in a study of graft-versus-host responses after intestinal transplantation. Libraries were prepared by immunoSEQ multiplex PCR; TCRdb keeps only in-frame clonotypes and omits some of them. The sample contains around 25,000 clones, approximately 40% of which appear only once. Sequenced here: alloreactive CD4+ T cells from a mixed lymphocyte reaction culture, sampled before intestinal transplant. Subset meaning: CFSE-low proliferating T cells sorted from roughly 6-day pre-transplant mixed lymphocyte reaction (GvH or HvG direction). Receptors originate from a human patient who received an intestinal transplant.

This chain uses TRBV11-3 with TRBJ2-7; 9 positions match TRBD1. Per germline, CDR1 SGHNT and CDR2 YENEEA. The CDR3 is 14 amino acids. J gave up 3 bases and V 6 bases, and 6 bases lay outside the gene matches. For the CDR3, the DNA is TGTGCCAGCAGTGCCAGGACAGGGGTCTACGAGCAGTACTTC. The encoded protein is CASSARTGVYEQYF.

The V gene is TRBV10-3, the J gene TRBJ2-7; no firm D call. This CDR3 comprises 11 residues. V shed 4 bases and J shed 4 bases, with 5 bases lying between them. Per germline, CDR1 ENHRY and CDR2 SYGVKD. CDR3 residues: CAISVLYEQYF. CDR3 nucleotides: TGTGCCATCAGTGTCTTGTACGAGCAGTACTTC.

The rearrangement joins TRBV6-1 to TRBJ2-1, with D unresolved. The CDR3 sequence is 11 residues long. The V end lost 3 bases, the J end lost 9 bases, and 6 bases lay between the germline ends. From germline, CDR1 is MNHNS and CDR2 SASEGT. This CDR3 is CASSDGVEQFF. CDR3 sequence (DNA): TGTGCCAGCAGTGACGGTGTTGAGCAGTTCTTC.

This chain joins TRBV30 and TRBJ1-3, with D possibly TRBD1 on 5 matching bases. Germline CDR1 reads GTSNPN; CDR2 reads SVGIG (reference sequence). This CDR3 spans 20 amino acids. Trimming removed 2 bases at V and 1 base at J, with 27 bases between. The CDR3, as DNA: TGTGCCTGGAGTCGGTCGGAGGGGACCCGAGCTACCGCTTCTGGAAACACCATATATTTT. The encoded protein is CAWSRSEGTRATASGNTIYF. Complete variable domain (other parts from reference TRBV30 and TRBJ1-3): SQTIHQWPATLVQPVGSPLSLECTVEGTSNPNLYWYRQAAGRGLQLLFYSVGIGQISSEVPQNLSASRPQDRQFILSSKKLLLSDSGFYLCAWSRSEGTRATASGNTIYFGEGSWLTVV.

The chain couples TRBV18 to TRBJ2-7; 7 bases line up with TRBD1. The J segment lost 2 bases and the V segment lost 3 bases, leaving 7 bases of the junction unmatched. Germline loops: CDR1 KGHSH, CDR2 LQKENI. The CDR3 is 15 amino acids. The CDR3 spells CASSPDRDPAYEQYF. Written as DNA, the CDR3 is TGTGCCAGCTCACCCGACAGGGATCCCGCCTACGAGCAGTACTTC. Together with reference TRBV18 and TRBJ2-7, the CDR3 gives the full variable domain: NAGVMQNPRHLVRRRGQEARLRCSPMKGHSHVYWYRQLPEEGLKFMVYLQKENIIDESGMPKERFSAEFPKEGPSILRIQQVVRGDSAAYFCASSPDRDPAYEQYFGPGTRLTVT.

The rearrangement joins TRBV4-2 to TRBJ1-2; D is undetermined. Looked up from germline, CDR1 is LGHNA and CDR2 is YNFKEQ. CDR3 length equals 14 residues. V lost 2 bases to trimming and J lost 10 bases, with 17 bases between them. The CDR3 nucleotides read TGTGCCAGCAGCCAATACCGACGAGGAGAGGACTACACCTTC. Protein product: CASSQYRRGEDYTF.

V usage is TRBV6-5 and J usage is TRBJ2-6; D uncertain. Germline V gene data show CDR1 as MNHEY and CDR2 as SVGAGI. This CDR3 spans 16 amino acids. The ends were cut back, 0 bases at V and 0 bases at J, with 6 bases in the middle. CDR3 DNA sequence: TGTGCCAGCAGTTACTCGTATCTCTCTGGGGCCAACGTCCTGACTTTC. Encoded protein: CASSYSYLSGANVLTF.

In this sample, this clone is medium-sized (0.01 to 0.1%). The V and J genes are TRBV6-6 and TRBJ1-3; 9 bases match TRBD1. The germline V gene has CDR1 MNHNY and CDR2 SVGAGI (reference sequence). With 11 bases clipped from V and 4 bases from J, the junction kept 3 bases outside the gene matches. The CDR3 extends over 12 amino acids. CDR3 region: CAGTGGGNTIYF. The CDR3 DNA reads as TGTGCCGGAACAGGGGGCGGAAACACCATATATTTT.

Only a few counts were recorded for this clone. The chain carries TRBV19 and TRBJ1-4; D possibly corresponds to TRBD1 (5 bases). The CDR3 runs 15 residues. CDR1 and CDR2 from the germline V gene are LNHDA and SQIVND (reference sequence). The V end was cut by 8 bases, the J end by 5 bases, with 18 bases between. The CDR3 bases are TGTGCCAGTGGCAATCAGGGTATCAAGAATGAAAAACTGTTTTTT. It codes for CASGNQGIKNEKLFF.

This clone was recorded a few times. The CDR3 protein is CASHGQGLSYGYTF. The CDR3, as DNA: TGTGCCAGCCACGGGCAGGGGCTTTCCTATGGCTACACCTTC. The rearrangement links TRBV6-5 to TRBJ1-2; D may be TRBD1 (6 bases). V gave up 8 bases and J gave up 4 bases, with 17 bases separating them. Germline V gene lookup returns CDR1 MNHEY and CDR2 SVGAGI. The CDR3 runs to 14 residues.

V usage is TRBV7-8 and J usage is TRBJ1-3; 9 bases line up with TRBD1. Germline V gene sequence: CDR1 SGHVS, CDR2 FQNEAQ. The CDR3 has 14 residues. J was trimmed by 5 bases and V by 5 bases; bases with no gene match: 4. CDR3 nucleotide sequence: TGTGCCAGCAGCCTAGGGACAGGGAGAAACACCATATATTTT. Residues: CASSLGTGRNTIYF. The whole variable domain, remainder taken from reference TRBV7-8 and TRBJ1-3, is GAGVSQSPRYKVAKRGQDVALRCDPISGHVSLFWYQQALGQGPEFLTYFQNEAQLDKSGLPSDRFFAERPEGSVSTLKIQRTQQEDSAVYLCASSLGTGRNTIYFGEGSWLTVV.

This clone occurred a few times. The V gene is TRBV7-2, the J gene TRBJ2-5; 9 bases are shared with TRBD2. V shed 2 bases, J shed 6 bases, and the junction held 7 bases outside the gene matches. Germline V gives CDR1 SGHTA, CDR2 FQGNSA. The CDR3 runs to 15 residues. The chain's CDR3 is CASSLLASGVKTQYF. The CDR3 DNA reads TGTGCCAGCAGCTTATTAGCTAGCGGGGTAAAGACCCAGTACTTC.

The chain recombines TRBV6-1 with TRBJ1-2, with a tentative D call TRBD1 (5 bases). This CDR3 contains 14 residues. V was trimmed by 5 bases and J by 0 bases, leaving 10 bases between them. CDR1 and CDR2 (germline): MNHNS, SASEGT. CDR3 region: CASSWGDANYGYTF. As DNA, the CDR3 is TGTGCCAGCAGTTGGGGGGATGCTAACTATGGCTACACCTTC.

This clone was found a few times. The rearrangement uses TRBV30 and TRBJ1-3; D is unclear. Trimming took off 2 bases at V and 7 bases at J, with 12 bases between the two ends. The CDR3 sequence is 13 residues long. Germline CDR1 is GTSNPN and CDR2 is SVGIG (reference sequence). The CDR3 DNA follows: TGTGCCTGGAGTATCGGAGTTGAGAACACCATATATTTT. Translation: CAWSIGVENTIYF.

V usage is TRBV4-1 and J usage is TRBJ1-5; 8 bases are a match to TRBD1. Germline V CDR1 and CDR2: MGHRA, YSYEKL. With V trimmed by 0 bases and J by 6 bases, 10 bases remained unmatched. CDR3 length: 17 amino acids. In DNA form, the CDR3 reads TGCGCCAGCAGCCAAGATCTACGGTCCAGGGGGCTTCAGCCCCAGCATTTT. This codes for CASSQDLRSRGLQPQHF.

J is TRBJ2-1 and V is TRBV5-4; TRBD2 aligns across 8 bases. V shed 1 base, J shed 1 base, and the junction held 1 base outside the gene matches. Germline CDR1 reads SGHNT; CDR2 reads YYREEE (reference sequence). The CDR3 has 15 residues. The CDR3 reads CASSLRLASYNEQFF. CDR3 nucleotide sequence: TGTGCCAGCAGCTTGAGACTAGCGTCCTACAATGAGCAGTTCTTC.

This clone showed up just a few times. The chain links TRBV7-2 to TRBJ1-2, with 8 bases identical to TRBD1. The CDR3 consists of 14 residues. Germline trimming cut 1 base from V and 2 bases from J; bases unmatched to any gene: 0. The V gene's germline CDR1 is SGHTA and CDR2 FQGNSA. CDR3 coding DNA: TGTGCCAGCAGCTTAGGGGACAGGAACTATGGCTACACCTTC. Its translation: CASSLGDRNYGYTF. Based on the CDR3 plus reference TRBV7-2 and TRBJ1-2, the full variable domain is GAGVSQSPSNKVTEKGKDVELRCDPISGHTALYWYRQSLGQGLEFLIYFQGNSAPDKSGLPSDRFSAERTGGSVSTLTIQRTQQEDSAVYLCASSLGDRNYGYTFGSGTRLTVV.

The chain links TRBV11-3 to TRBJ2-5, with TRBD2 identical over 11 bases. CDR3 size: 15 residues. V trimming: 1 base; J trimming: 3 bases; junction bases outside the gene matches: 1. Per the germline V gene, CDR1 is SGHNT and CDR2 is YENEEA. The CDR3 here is CASSLGLAGKETQYF. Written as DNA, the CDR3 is TGTGCCAGCAGCTTAGGACTAGCGGGAAAAGAGACCCAGTACTTC.

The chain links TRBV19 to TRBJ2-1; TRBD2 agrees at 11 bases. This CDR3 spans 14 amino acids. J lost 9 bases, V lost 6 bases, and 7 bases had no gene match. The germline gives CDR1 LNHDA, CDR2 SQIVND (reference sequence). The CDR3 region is CASSNSGGAFEQFF. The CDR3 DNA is TGTGCCAGTAGCAATAGCGGGGGGGCGTTTGAGCAGTTCTTC.

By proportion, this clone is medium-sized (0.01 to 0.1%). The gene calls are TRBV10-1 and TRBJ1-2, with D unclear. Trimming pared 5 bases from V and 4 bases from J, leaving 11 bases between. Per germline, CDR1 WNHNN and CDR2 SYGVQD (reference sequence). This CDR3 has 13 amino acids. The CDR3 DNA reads TGCGCCAGCAGTCCAACATCGGGCTATGGCTACACCTTC. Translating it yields CASSPTSGYGYTF.

DNA of the CDR3: TGTGCCAGCAGCTCACCTCCGGGACAGGGGCTGTGCTACACCTTC. It codes for CASSSPPGQGLCYTF. This chain uses TRBV12-1 with TRBJ1-2; the D call in the table, TRBD1, was not verified against the DNA. TRBV12-1 is reported as a pseudogene. The CDR3 consists of 15 residues.

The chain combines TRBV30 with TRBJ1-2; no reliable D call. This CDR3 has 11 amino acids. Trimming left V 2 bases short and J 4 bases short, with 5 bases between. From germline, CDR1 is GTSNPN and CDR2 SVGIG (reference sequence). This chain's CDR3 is CAWSFGYGYTF. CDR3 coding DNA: TGTGCCTGGAGTTTCGGCTATGGCTACACCTTC.

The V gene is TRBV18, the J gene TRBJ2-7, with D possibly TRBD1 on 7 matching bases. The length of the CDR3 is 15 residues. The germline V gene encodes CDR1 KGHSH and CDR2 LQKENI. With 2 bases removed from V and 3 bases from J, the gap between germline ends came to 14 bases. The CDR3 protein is CASSPTGDSYYEQYF. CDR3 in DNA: TGTGCCAGCTCACCAACGGGGGACAGCTACTACGAGCAGTACTTC.

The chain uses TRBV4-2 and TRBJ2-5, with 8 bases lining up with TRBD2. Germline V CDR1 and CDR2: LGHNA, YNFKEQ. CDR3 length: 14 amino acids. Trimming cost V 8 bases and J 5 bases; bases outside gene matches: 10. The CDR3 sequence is CASSGTSGFETQYF. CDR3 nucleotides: TGTGCCAGCTCCGGGACTAGTGGTTTCGAGACCCAGTACTTC.

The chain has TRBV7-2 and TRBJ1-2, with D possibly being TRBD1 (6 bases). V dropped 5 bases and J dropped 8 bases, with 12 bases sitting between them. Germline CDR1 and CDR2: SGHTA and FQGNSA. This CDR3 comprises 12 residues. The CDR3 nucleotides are TGTGCCAGCAGCCCCCCAGGGGTCGGCTACACCTTC. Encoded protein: CASSPPGVGYTF.

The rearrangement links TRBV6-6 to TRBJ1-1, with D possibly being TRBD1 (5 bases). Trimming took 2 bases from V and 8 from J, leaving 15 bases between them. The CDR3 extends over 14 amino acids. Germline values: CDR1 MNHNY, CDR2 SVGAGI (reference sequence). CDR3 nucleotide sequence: TGTGCCAGCAGTTACGACCGGAGACAGTTAGAAGCTTTCTTT. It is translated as CASSYDRRQLEAFF.

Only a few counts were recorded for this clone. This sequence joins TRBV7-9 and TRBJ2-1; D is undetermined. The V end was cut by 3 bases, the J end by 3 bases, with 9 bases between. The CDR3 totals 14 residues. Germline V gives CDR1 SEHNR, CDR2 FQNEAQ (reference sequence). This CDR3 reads CASSFGQNYNEQFF. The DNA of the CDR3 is TGTGCCAGCAGCTTTGGTCAGAACTACAATGAGCAGTTCTTC.